This T cell receptor (beta chain) was documented in a study of cytomegalovirus exposure and HLA in healthy donors. As for the study in general: A preliminary data release comprised about 85 million unique TCRs obtained from HLA-typed donors.

The germline V gene has CDR1 MNHEY and CDR2 SVGAGI. The CDR3 has 14 amino acids. The V segment lost 6 bases and the J segment 8 bases; nucleotides outside the gene matches: 4. Comments on this clone: The antigen is not known.

Study-wide findings and caveats: Solely CMV serostatus was available to characterize immune exposure. The classifier reportedly diagnosed cytomegalovirus status with high sensitivity and specificity.

Primers for the PCR totalled 60 Vbeta and 13 Jbeta. Data came from immunoSEQ multiplex PCR; TCRdb stores just in-frame clones and leaves some out. The table lists some 160,000 clones, 77% of them singletons. This sequence originates from a woman aged 25 to 39 in good health and CMV-seronegative. Sequenced: PBMCs. The chain carries TRBV6-5 and TRBJ2-1; 13 bases fit TRBD2. The CDR3 reads CASSGTSGVDEQFF. For the CDR3, the DNA is TGTGCCAGCAGCGGGACTAGCGGGGTGGATGAGCAGTTCTTC.